A single sample gave rise to the 19 T cell receptor beta chains below, sequenced in a study of T cells after yellow fever vaccination. TCRdb called the 5' RACE reads again in MiXCR, with one record for every CDR3 protein. The sample consists of approximately 600,000 distinct CDR3 sequences, 10% to 15% of them appearing once. The source material was PBMCs, sampled on the day of the yellow fever booster vaccination. The source is a young man who received the YFV17D yellow fever vaccine.

This clonotype was seen more than once but under ten times. V and J are TRBV28 and TRBJ2-7, with TRBD1 matching over 9 bases. The V gene end was trimmed by 6 bases and the J gene end by 4 bases; junction bases not matched to a gene: 10. Germline CDR1 reads MDHEN; CDR2 reads SYDVKM. The CDR3 runs to 15 residues. The CDR3 sequence is CASSPPPGQGYEQYF. CDR3 sequence (DNA): TGTGCCAGCAGCCCCCCCCCGGGACAGGGTTACGAGCAGTACTTC. Together with reference TRBV28 and TRBJ2-7, the CDR3 gives the full variable domain: DVKVTQSSRYLVKRTGEKVFLECVQDMDHENMFWYRQDPGLGLRLIYFSYDVKMKEKGDIPEGYSVSREKKERFSLILESASTNQTSMYLCASSPPPGQGYEQYFGPGTRLTVT.

This chain connects TRBV5-1 to TRBJ2-7; TRBD2 might be the D (5 bases). CDR1 SGHRS and CDR2 YFSETQ come from the germline V gene. The CDR3 runs 12 residues. Trimming cost V 4 bases and J 3 bases, with 8 bases left between them. CDR3 sequence: CASSIGSYEQYF. Here the CDR3 DNA reads TGCGCCAGCAGCATTGGGAGCTACGAGCAGTACTTC.

This clonotype was seen only a few times. The rearrangement links TRBV5-1 to TRBJ2-6; D is perhaps TRBD1 (5 bases). The CDR3 covers 16 residues. Per the germline V gene, CDR1 is SGHRS and CDR2 is YFSETQ. V lost 4 bases and J lost 0, with 11 bases in between. CDR3 amino acids: CASSIYRSSGANVLTF. Here the CDR3 DNA reads TGCGCCAGCAGCATATACAGGAGCTCTGGGGCCAACGTCCTGACTTTC.

The CDR3 DNA reads as TGTGCCAGCAGCGCCCGACAGGGTCTGCCACCAGATACGCAGTATTTT. Residues: CASSARQGLPPDTQYF. J is TRBJ2-3 and V is TRBV9, with 7 nucleotides matching TRBD1. This CDR3 comprises 16 residues. Germline V gene lookup returns CDR1 SGDLS and CDR2 YYNGEE. J was trimmed by 4 bases and V by 3 bases; bases with no gene match: 11.

The chain recombines TRBV9 with TRBJ1-6; D gene unclear. The CDR3 extends over 16 amino acids. The V end was cut by 0 bases, the J end by 0 bases, with 7 bases between. CDR1 and CDR2 from the germline V gene are SGDLS and YYNGEE. The CDR3 protein is CASSVESGSYNSPLHF. The CDR3 DNA reads as TGTGCCAGCAGCGTAGAGTCTGGCTCCTATAATTCACCCCTCCACTTT.

V gene TRBV12-3 or TRBV12-4 combines with J gene TRBJ2-3; 8 bases align to TRBD2. V was clipped by 7 bases and J by 0 bases; unmatched bases: 9. The CDR3 consists of 16 residues. This chain's CDR3 is CASTSGGGPSTDTQYF. The CDR3 DNA follows: TGTGCCAGCACCTCGGGGGGGGGGCCAAGCACAGATACGCAGTATTTT.

The chain is built from TRBV10-3 and TRBJ2-6; D is unresolved. The CDR3 spans 13 residues. Germline CDR1 is ENHRY and CDR2 is SYGVKD. CDR3 sequence: CASTSPLANVLTF. The CDR3 region has the DNA TGTGCGTCCACTTCTCCGCTGGCCAACGTCCTGACTTTC.

Concerning this clonotype itself: The junction differs from germline at one of its ends, possibly a read error. The rearrangement links TRBV18 to TRBJ1-3; D gene unclear. CDR1 KGHSH and CDR2 LQKENI come from the germline V gene. The CDR3 runs to 11 residues. The CDR3 DNA reads TGTGCGGCAAGCTCTGGAAACATCATATATTTT. Residues: CAASSGNIIYF.

The J gene is TRBJ2-1, the V gene TRBV6-2 or TRBV6-3, with 11 bases that match TRBD2. The V segment lost 10 bases and the J segment 5 bases; nucleotides outside the gene matches: 4. This CDR3 comprises 13 residues. Per germline, CDR1 MNHEY and CDR2 SVGEGT. The CDR3 coding sequence is TGTGCCATCACTAGCGGGAGTCACAATGAGCAGTTCTTC. Its protein product is CAITSGSHNEQFF.

The chain carries TRBV7-6 and TRBJ2-2, with 8 bases that match TRBD2. This CDR3 is built from 15 residues. Germline assignment: CDR1 SGHVS and CDR2 FNYEAQ. Germline trimming cut 4 bases from V and 3 bases from J; bases unmatched to any gene: 4. The CDR3 reads CASSYTTSDTGELFF. CDR3 nucleotides: TGTGCCAGCAGCTATACGACTAGCGACACCGGGGAGCTGTTTTTT.

This clonotype turned up a few times. This chain uses TRBV5-1 with TRBJ2-5; unclear D gene. The germline CDR1 and CDR2 sequences are SGHRS and YFSETQ. V was pared by 3 bases and J by 0 bases, with 6 bases between. CDR3 length equals 13 residues. The CDR3 spells CASSSYHQETQYF. CDR3 in DNA: TGCGCCAGCAGCTCCTACCACCAAGAGACCCAGTACTTC.

The chain links TRBV20-1 to TRBJ2-5; TRBD2 might be the D (7 bases). V shed 2 bases and J shed 4 bases, with 14 bases lying between them. In germline, CDR1 is DFQATT, CDR2 SNEGSKA (reference sequence). CDR3 size: 14 residues. This CDR3 is CSARRGGPRETQYF. For the CDR3, the DNA is TGCAGTGCTAGAAGGGGGGGCCCTCGAGAGACCCAGTACTTC.

This clonotype was recorded a few times. V is TRBV7-8 and J is TRBJ2-7; 7 bases line up with TRBD2. The V gene's germline CDR1 is SGHVS and CDR2 FQNEAQ. CDR3 length equals 15 residues. J was trimmed by 0 bases and V by 1 base; bases with no gene match: 3. The CDR3 is CASSLGRENSYEQYF. For the CDR3, the DNA is TGTGCCAGCAGCTTAGGGCGGGAGAACTCCTACGAGCAGTACTTC.

This clonotype was detected a few times. V and J are TRBV18 and TRBJ2-1; D remains ambiguous. Germline V gene sequence: CDR1 KGHSH, CDR2 LQKENI. CDR3 length equals 10 residues. Trimming took off 5 bases at V and 9 bases at J, with 5 bases between the two ends. CDR3 in DNA: TGTGCCAGCTCAGGGCCTGAGCAGTTCTTC. This codes for CASSGPEQFF. Full variable domain (outside the CDR3, taken from reference TRBV18 and TRBJ2-1): NAGVMQNPRHLVRRRGQEARLRCSPMKGHSHVYWYRQLPEEGLKFMVYLQKENIIDESGMPKERFSAEFPKEGPSILRIQQVVRGDSAAYFCASSGPEQFFGPGTRLTVL.

This clonotype was detected only a few times. This chain links TRBV7-8 with TRBJ2-2, with 7 bases lining up with TRBD2. V shed 4 bases and J 9 bases; nucleotides not matched to a gene: 2. In germline, CDR1 is SGHVS, CDR2 FQNEAQ. The CDR3 has 12 amino acids. CDR3 sequence reads: CASSSSGRELFF. Written as DNA, the CDR3 is TGTGCCAGCAGCTCTAGCGGCAGGGAGCTGTTTTTT.

The chain links TRBV24-1 to TRBJ2-1, with 7 bases lining up with TRBD2. From germline, CDR1 is KGHDR and CDR2 SFDVKD. The V and J ends lost 5 bases and 0 bases, in that order; junction bases with no gene match: 6. This CDR3 region has 16 residues. The chain's CDR3 is CATSGLGGSSYNEQFF. CDR3 in DNA: TGTGCCACCAGTGGCTTGGGCGGGAGCTCCTACAATGAGCAGTTCTTC.

This clonotype showed up just a few times. The chain links TRBV5-1 to TRBJ2-3; D unresolved. V lost 0 bases and J lost 2, with 7 bases in between. The CDR3 consists of 14 residues. Germline CDR1 is SGHRS and CDR2 is YFSETQ. CDR3 bases: TGCGCCAGCAGCTTGGAATATCTCACAGATACGCAGTATTTT. Amino acids: CASSLEYLTDTQYF.

This clonotype has more than one count but fewer than ten. V is TRBV5-4 and J is TRBJ2-7; 8 bases are shared with TRBD2. CDR3 length: 15 residues. Germline-derived CDR1 and CDR2 are SGHNT and YYREEE (reference sequence). Losses at the gene ends were 3 bases for V and 3 bases for J; bases not matched to a gene: 8. The CDR3 DNA follows: TGTGCCAGCAGCTCCCCCCCCAGCGGGAGCTACGAGCAGTACTTC. This encodes CASSSPPSGSYEQYF. Drawing the rest from reference TRBV5-4 and TRBJ2-7, the complete variable domain is ETGVTQSPTHLIKTRGQQVTLRCSSQSGHNTVSWYQQALGQGPQFIFQYYREEENGRGNFPPRFSGLQFPNYSSELNVNALELDDSALYLCASSSPPSGSYEQYFGPGTRLTVT.

This clonotype was observed a handful of times. V is TRBV7-9 and J is TRBJ1-2; unclear D gene. The CDR3 spans 14 residues. Germline CDR1 and CDR2: SEHNR and FQNEAQ (reference sequence). V lost 2 bases and J 3 bases, leaving 10 bases between the germline ends. CDR3 residues: CASSLSPGYYGYTF. The CDR3 DNA reads as TGTGCCAGCAGCTTATCCCCCGGATACTATGGCTACACCTTC. Full variable domain (missing parts from reference TRBV7-9 and TRBJ1-2): DTGVSQNPRHKITKRGQNVTFRCDPISEHNRLYWYRQTLGQGPEFLTYFQNEAQLEKSRLLSDRFSAERPKGSFSTLEIQRTEQGDSAMYLCASSLSPGYYGYTFGSGTRLTVV.